The TCR beta chain under discussion was sequenced for a study of CXCR3-negative and CXCR3-positive naive CD8 T cells (dated by TCRdb to the late 2010s). At the level of the whole study: In total, some 130 million TRB reads were obtained, corresponding to roughly 1.5 +/- 0.3 million reads per library. Diversity and physicochemical repertoire analyses were performed on around 10 donors pooled from two independent experiments. Naive subsets from roughly 5 donors and memory cells from 3 donors were included in the TRBV-TRBJ cluster analysis. General study outcomes and caveats: TRB CDR3s from CXCR3-positive naive cells showed higher hydrophobicity (lower Kidera factor 4), lower energy, and higher strength and volume indices than CXCR3-negative naive cells. Comparably high repertoire diversity was found in both naive subsets, whereas much lower repertoire diversity was found in memory CD8+ T cells. Naive CXCR3-negative and CXCR3-positive cells from the same donor showed similar TRBV-TRBJ usage, whereas memory cells showed distinct patterns. Freshly isolated PBMCs were used for most assays because CXCR3 expression went down partially after cryopreservation. Because surface CD5, which is linked to self-reactivity in mice, was comparable between the naive subsets, TCR interaction strength was also inferred from the physicochemical properties of TRB CDR3s.

For every CD8+ T cell subset, over 250,000 cells were flow-sorted straight into RLT lysis buffer, and each subset was sorted in triplicate. To exclude memory contaminants, naive CD8+ T cells were stringently defined as CD45RO-CCR7+CD27+CD95-. Using standard density gradient centrifugation, peripheral blood mononuclear cells were isolated from buffy coats. Naive CXCR3-negative and CXCR3-positive CD8+ T cells were flow-sorted using a FACSAria III. An RNeasy Mini Kit was used to extract total RNA from the sorted cells. The run used a NextSeq 550. The Human TCR Profiling Kit (MiLaboratory) was used to prepare UMI-labeled 5' RACE TRB cDNA libraries. The full amount of extracted RNA was used for cDNA synthesis, and the full amount of resulting cDNA was used for PCR amplification. Libraries were prepared in parallel using an identical number of PCR cycles. In the original analysis: With a requirement of at least two reads per UMI, MIGEC and MiXCR extracted about 57,000 +/- 9,900 unique UMI-labeled TRB cDNA molecules per library. An average of roughly 40,000 +/- 10,000 functional in-frame TRB CDR3 nucleotide clonotypes without stop codons was found per library. After each sample was downsampled to 5000 UMI-labeled TRB molecules, VDJtools was used to calculate diversity metrics such as normalized Shannon-Wiener and Chao1. For the central five CDR3 residues, VDJtools calculated physicochemical properties weighted by clonotype size, namely interaction energy, strength, volume and Kidera factor 4. Following TCRdb reprocessing, every CDR3 protein sequence forms one entry, and DNA is not provided. These V and J calls rely on TCRdb rather than the paper's analysis. The sample's records list 130,000 or so distinct CDR3 sequences. 0.45% to 0.55% of the sample is in the top ten clones.

From the germline V gene (reference sequence), CDR1 is PRHDT and CDR2 is FYEKMQ. The CDR3 runs 16 residues from the cysteine to the phenylalanine. The protein alone is recorded here. Remarks on this clonotype: Its recognized antigen is unknown.

The sequence was obtained from a human donor in good health. Some clones in this sample may be carry-over from other donors' samples. The chain is encoded by TRBV13 joined to TRBJ1-3. The sequenced material came from naive CXCR3- CD8+ T cells from blood. Per the publication, the cell subset or site label means: CD45RO-CCR7+CD27+CD95- naive CD8+ T cells lacking CXCR3 (TNR3-). The CDR3 corresponds to CASSFPSAYSGNTIYF.